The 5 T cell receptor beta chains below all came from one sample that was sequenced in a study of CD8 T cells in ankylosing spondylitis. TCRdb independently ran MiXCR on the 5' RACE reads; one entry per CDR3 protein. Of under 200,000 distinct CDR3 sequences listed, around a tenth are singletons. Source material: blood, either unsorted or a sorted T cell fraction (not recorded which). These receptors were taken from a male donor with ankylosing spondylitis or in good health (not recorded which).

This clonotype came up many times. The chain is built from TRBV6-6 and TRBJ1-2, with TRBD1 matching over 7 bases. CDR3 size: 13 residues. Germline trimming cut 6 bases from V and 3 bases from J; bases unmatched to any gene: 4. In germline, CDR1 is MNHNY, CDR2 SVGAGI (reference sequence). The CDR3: CASRPGTDYGYTF. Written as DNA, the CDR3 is TGTGCCAGCAGACCCGGGACAGACTATGGCTACACCTTC.

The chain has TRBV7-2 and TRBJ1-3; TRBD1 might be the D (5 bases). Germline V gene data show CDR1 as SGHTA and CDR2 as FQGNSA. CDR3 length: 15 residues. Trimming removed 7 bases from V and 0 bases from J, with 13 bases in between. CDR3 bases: TGTGCCAGCAAGGGACTAAGGGGCTCTGGAAACACCATATATTTT. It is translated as CASKGLRGSGNTIYF. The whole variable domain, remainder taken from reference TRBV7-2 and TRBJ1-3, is GAGVSQSPSNKVTEKGKDVELRCDPISGHTALYWYRQSLGQGLEFLIYFQGNSAPDKSGLPSDRFSAERTGGSVSTLTIQRTQQEDSAVYLCASKGLRGSGNTIYFGEGSWLTVV.

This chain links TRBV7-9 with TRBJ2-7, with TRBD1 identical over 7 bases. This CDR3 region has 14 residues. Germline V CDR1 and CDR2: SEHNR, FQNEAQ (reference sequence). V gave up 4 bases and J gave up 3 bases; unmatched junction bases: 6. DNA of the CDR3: TGTGCCAGCAGCTCAGTGGGGACAGACTACGAGCAGTACTTC. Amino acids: CASSSVGTDYEQYF.

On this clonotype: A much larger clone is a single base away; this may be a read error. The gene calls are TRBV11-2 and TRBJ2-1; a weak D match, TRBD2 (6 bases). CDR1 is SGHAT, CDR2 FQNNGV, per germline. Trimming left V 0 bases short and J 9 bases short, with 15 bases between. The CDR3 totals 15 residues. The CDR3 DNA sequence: TGTGCCAGCAGCTTAGATGGGGGGATGCACAGTGAGCAGTTCTTC. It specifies CASSLDGGMHSEQFF.

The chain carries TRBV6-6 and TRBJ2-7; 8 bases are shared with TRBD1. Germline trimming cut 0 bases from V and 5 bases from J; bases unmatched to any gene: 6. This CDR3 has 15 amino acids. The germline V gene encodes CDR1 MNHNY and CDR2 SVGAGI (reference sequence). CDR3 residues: CASSYSTQGGNEQYF. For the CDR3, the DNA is TGTGCCAGCAGTTACTCGACACAGGGGGGCAACGAGCAGTACTTC.